Shown below are 16 T cell receptor beta chains from a single sample sequenced in a study of blood T cell repertoires in COVID-19. TCRdb keeps only in-frame clones here, not all; method: immunoSEQ multiplex PCR. The sample records about 84,000 clones, more than 80% being singletons. Sequencing used peripheral blood. All receptors come from a woman older than 75 with acute or convalescent COVID-19.

The V gene is TRBV18, the J gene TRBJ1-1; D not certain. This CDR3 contains 17 residues. The germline CDR1 and CDR2 sequences are KGHSH and LQKENI. V shed 3 bases and J shed 7 bases, with 24 bases lying between them. CDR3 residues: CASSPREGAKIFIEAFF. The CDR3 nucleotides read TGTGCCAGCTCACCCCGCGAGGGAGCGAAAATATTCATTGAAGCTTTCTTT.

The chain couples TRBV9 to TRBJ2-1, with D uncertain. The CDR3 consists of 13 residues. Between the trimmed V and J ends, which lost 3 bases and 5 bases, there was a span of 9 bases. The germline gives CDR1 SGDLS, CDR2 YYNGEE. CDR3 in amino acids: CASSGGLNNEQFF. The CDR3 DNA sequence: TGTGCCAGCAGCGGAGGATTGAACAATGAGCAGTTCTTC. Full variable domain (missing parts from reference TRBV9 and TRBJ2-1): DSGVTQTPKHLITATGQRVTLRCSPRSGDLSVYWYQQSLDQGLQFLIQYYNGEERAKGNILERFSAQQFPDLHSELNLSSLELGDSALYFCASSGGLNNEQFFGPGTRLTVL.

The chain recombines TRBV5-1 with TRBJ1-1; TRBD1 matches 8 bases. CDR3 length: 13 amino acids. CDR1 is SGHRS, CDR2 YFSETQ, per germline. V was pared by 4 bases and J by 4 bases, with 3 bases of the junction left unmatched. CDR3 sequence reads: CASSVQGVTEAFF. The CDR3 bases are TGCGCCAGCAGCGTACAGGGGGTCACTGAAGCTTTCTTT.

This chain uses TRBV7-5 with TRBJ2-5; TRBD1 was called by the table and not checked on the DNA. TRBV7-5 is an annotated pseudogene. The CDR3 has 18 residues. Written as DNA, the CDR3 is TGTGCCAGAAGCTATAACTACCGGGACAGGTTGTACCAAGAGACCCAGTACTTC. It codes for CARSYNYRDRLYQETQYF.

The V gene is TRBV10-2, the J gene TRBJ2-3; tentatively, D is TRBD1 (6 bases). The CDR3 is 13 amino acids. V lost 2 bases and J 9 bases, leaving 12 bases between the germline ends. Germline CDR1 WSHSY, CDR2 SAAADI. CDR3 bases: TGCGCCAGCAGTGAGAACCAAAGGGGGACGCAGTATTTT. Its protein product is CASSENQRGTQYF.

This sequence joins TRBV2 and TRBJ1-6; the match to TRBD1 covers 8 bases. Trimming removed 6 bases from V and 9 bases from J; junction bases left unmatched: 4. The CDR3 spans 13 residues. Germline V lookup: CDR1 SNHLY, CDR2 FYNNEI. CDR3 nucleotide sequence: TGTGCCAGCAGAGACAGGGGCGGTTCACCCCTCCACTTT. Its protein is CASRDRGGSPLHF.

This clone was counted a single time. At one boundary the junction diverges from the germline segment, which might be a read error. The J gene is TRBJ2-2, the V gene TRBV27; 7 bases fit TRBD1. CDR3 length: 16 residues. CDR1 is MNHEY, CDR2 SMNVEV, per germline (reference sequence). The DNA of the CDR3 is TGTGCCAGCAGTTTATCGGCGACAGGGTTGGCCGGGGAGCTGCTTTTT. Translated, it gives CASSLSATGLAGELLF.

The rearrangement uses TRBV15 and TRBJ2-7; 8 bases map to TRBD1. This CDR3 has 14 amino acids. Germline V gene lookup returns CDR1 LNHNV and CDR2 YYDKDF (reference sequence). J lost 8 bases, V lost 0 bases, and 6 bases had no gene match. CDR3 protein: CATSRDLDREKQYF. In DNA form, the CDR3 reads TGTGCCACCAGCAGAGATCTGGACAGGGAGAAGCAGTACTTC.

The chain links TRBV7-8 to TRBJ1-4, with D unresolved. The V and J ends lost 1 base and 0 bases respectively, with 6 bases between them. CDR3 length: 15 residues. Germline V CDR1 and CDR2: SGHVS, FQNEAQ. The CDR3 region has the DNA TGTGCCAGCAGCTTAGTCGGGGCAACTAATGAAAAACTGTTTTTT. It encodes CASSLVGATNEKLFF.

As to this clone: At the DNA level, this CDR3 is encoded by other sequences in the same sample as well. The chain employs TRBV6-2 or TRBV6-3 and TRBJ2-7; 10 bases line up with TRBD1. This CDR3 is built from 15 residues. J lost 4 bases, V lost 4 bases, and 7 bases had no gene match. CDR1 MNHEY and CDR2 SVGEGT come from the germline V gene. Here the CDR3 reads CASSSPTGGRYEQYF. The CDR3 DNA is TGTGCCAGCAGTTCCCCGACAGGGGGCAGGTACGAGCAGTACTTC.

The chain recombines TRBV7-9 with TRBJ1-1; D is ambiguous. Deletions cut 2 bases from V and 8 bases from J, with 15 bases between. The CDR3 spans 14 residues. Germline assignment: CDR1 SEHNR and CDR2 FQNEAQ (reference sequence). CDR3 amino acids: CASSLTTSVGEAFF. The CDR3 nucleotides read TGTGCCAGCAGCTTAACCACCTCCGTCGGGGAAGCTTTCTTT.

The chain uses TRBV7-6 and TRBJ1-1; tentative D call: TRBD1 (5 bases). The CDR3 contains 15 residues. The V gene's germline CDR1 is SGHVS and CDR2 FNYEAQ. Deletions cut 4 bases from V and 1 base from J, with 13 bases between. In nucleotides, the CDR3 is TGTGCCAGCAGCTCAACGGGACTGTCGAACACTGAAGCTTTCTTT. It encodes CASSSTGLSNTEAFF. Using reference TRBV7-6 and TRBJ1-1 for the parts outside the CDR3, the full variable domain is GAGVSQSPRYKVTKRGQDVALRCDPISGHVSLYWYRQALGQGPEFLTYFNYEAQQDKSGLPNDRFSAERPEGSISTLTIQRTEQRDSAMYRCASSSTGLSNTEAFFGQGTRLTVV.

The chain employs TRBV30 and TRBJ2-2; 9 nucleotides match TRBD1. The CDR3 is made up of 18 amino acids. The J segment lost 5 bases and the V segment lost 3 bases, leaving 16 bases of the junction unmatched. CDR1 and CDR2 (germline): GTSNPN, SVGIG (reference sequence). For the CDR3, the DNA is TGTGCCTGGAGCAGGGGACAGGGAATAACTATACAAACCGGGGAGCTGTTTTTT. Amino acid sequence: CAWSRGQGITIQTGELFF. Based on the CDR3 plus reference TRBV30 and TRBJ2-2, the full variable domain is SQTIHQWPATLVQPVGSPLSLECTVEGTSNPNLYWYRQAAGRGLQLLFYSVGIGQISSEVPQNLSASRPQDRQFILSSKKLLLSDSGFYLCAWSRGQGITIQTGELFFGEGSRLTVL.

The CDR3 spells CASSRDPPGQGNSPLHF. Written as DNA, the CDR3 is TGTGCCAGCAGCCGGGACCCTCCTGGACAGGGAAATTCACCCCTCCACTTT. This sequence joins TRBV3-1 (or the pseudogene TRBV3-2) and TRBJ1-6, with TRBD1 identical over 8 bases. V lost 4 bases to trimming and J lost 7 bases; unmatched junction nucleotides: 12. Per germline, CDR1 LGHDT and CDR2 YNNKEL (reference sequence). This CDR3 is 17 amino acids long.

This chain uses TRBV20-1 with TRBJ2-5; unclear D gene. The CDR3 runs 14 residues. Germline V CDR1 and CDR2: DFQATT, SNEGSKA (reference sequence). V lost 3 bases, J lost 1 base, and 12 bases lay in between. CDR3 amino acids: CSASPPPSQETQYF. The CDR3 region has the DNA TGCAGTGCTAGTCCGCCACCCAGCCAAGAGACCCAGTACTTC.

This clone was recorded once. This chain links TRBV28 with TRBJ1-5; D is ambiguous. The germline CDR1 and CDR2 sequences are MDHEN and SYDVKM. V lost 6 bases to trimming and J lost 7 bases, with 16 bases between them. The CDR3 runs to 14 residues. Here the CDR3 DNA reads TGTGCCAGCAGCCAAGGACTCAAGAGGCAGCCCCAGCATTTT. It codes for CASSQGLKRQPQHF.